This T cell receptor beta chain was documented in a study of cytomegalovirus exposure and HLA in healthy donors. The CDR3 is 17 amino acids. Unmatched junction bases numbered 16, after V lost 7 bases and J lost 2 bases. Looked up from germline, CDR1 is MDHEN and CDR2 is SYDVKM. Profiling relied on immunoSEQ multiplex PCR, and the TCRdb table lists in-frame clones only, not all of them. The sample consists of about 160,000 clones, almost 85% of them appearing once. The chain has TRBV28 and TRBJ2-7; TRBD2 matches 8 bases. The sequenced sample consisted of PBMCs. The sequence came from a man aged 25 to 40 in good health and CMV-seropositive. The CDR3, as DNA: TGTGCCAGCACCCTAGGGATCCCCGGGGGGGGCGCCTACGAGCAGTACTTC. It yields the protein CASTLGIPGGGAYEQYF.